This TCR beta chain was retrieved from a study of T-cell memory formation after mild COVID-19. MiXCR was run by TCRdb on the 5' RACE reads, yielding one entry per CDR3 protein. The profile covers hundreds of thousands of distinct CDR3 sequences, with about 20% appearing a single time and 20% to 25% taken by the ten largest. Trimming removed 5 bases at V and 6 bases at J, with 13 bases between. The CDR3 has 13 residues. Per germline, CDR1 LNHNV and CDR2 YYDKDF (reference sequence). The chain is built from TRBV15 and TRBJ1-2; no definite D call. This sequence was found in a young man who had mild COVID-19 (a few samples of this study predate the infection). Cell type and time point are not known. Sequenced material: PBMCs or a T cell subset sorted from them (not recorded which). The CDR3 bases are TGTGCCACCAGCGAGACCCGGCGGGATGGCTACACCTTC. Amino acid sequence: CATSETRRDGYTF.